Shown below are 10 T cell receptor beta chains from a single sample sequenced in a study of T cell clonotyping in hematopoietic cell transplantation. Libraries were prepared by immunoSEQ multiplex PCR; TCRdb keeps only in-frame clonotypes and omits some of them. The sample records fewer than 7,000 clones, around 32% being singletons. Sequencing was performed on peripheral blood mononuclear cells, taken 30 days after allogeneic stem cell transplant. The receptors here all came from a female patient in her fifties who had an allogeneic stem cell transplant from an unrelated donor, so the T cells may come from the graft donor. Some clones in this sample may be carry-over from other donors' samples.

This clone was seen a handful of times. V and J are TRBV30 and TRBJ1-2, with 9 positions matching TRBD1. Per germline, CDR1 GTSNPN and CDR2 SVGIG (reference sequence). The V segment lost 4 bases and the J segment 4 bases; nucleotides outside the gene matches: 7. The CDR3 has 14 amino acids. This CDR3 reads CAWTPTGGFYGYTF. The CDR3 nucleotides read TGTGCCTGGACCCCGACAGGGGGTTTCTATGGCTACACCTTC.

The table lists this clone with a few counts. The rearrangement links TRBV2 to TRBJ1-2; 7 bases are a match to TRBD1. V lost 4 bases and J lost 4; bases outside the gene matches: 3. Germline CDR1 and CDR2: SNHLY and FYNNEI. This CDR3 comprises 13 residues. The CDR3 here is CASSGQGTYGYTF. Here the CDR3 DNA reads TGTGCCAGCAGTGGACAGGGAACCTATGGCTACACCTTC. Based on the CDR3 plus reference TRBV2 and TRBJ1-2, the full variable domain is EPEVTQTPSHQVTQMGQEVILRCVPISNHLYFYWYRQILGQKVEFLVSFYNNEISEKSEIFDDQFSVERPDGSNFTLKIRSTKLEDSAMYFCASSGQGTYGYTFGSGTRLTVV.

J is TRBJ2-7 and V is TRBV30; tentatively, D is TRBD1 (6 bases). The CDR3 runs 15 residues. Germline V gives CDR1 GTSNPN, CDR2 SVGIG (reference sequence). V lost 2 bases and J lost 0, with 14 bases in between. CDR3 in amino acids: CAWSPPRTVSYEQYF. In DNA, the CDR3 is TGTGCCTGGAGTCCCCCAAGGACAGTCTCCTACGAGCAGTACTTC.

The CDR3 here is CASLGWGSQPQHF. CDR3 sequence (DNA): TGTGCCTCCCTGGGTTGGGGTAGTCAGCCCCAGCATTTT. V usage is TRBV30 and J usage is TRBJ1-5, with no clear D. The CDR3 is 13 residues long. Germline CDR1 GTSNPN, CDR2 SVGIG (reference sequence). Trimming shortened V by 7 bases and J by 6 bases, and 16 bases separated the two germline ends. The full variable domain, in which reference TRBV30 and TRBJ1-5 provide the parts outside the CDR3, is SQTIHQWPATLVQPVGSPLSLECTVEGTSNPNLYWYRQAAGRGLQLLFYSVGIGQISSEVPQNLSASRPQDRQFILSSKKLLLSDSGFYLCASLGWGSQPQHFGDGTRLSIL.

The chain is built from TRBV29-1 and TRBJ1-1; D is undetermined. The CDR3 length is 12 residues. The germline V gene encodes CDR1 SQVTM and CDR2 ANQGSEA. V lost 2 bases and J lost 1, with 5 bases in between. CDR3 residues: CSVERGNTEAFF. The DNA for the CDR3 is TGCAGCGTTGAAAGAGGGAACACTGAAGCTTTCTTT.

This clone appeared a single time. This chain connects TRBV6-5 to TRBJ2-6; the D is unclear. The CDR3 runs to 15 residues. The ends were cut back, 7 bases at V and 2 bases at J, with 12 bases in the middle. Germline V gives CDR1 MNHEY, CDR2 SVGAGI. This chain's CDR3 is CASTLTGPGANVLTF. The CDR3 region has the DNA TGTGCCAGCACCTTAACGGGCCCTGGGGCCAACGTCCTGACTTTC.

This rearrangement joins TRBV25-1 to TRBJ1-6, with unresolved D. CDR3 length: 16 residues. Trimming pared 3 bases from V and 0 bases from J, leaving 9 bases between. In germline, CDR1 is MGHDK, CDR2 SYGVNS. The CDR3: CASSDPGISYNSPLHF. As DNA, the CDR3 is TGTGCCAGCAGTGACCCCGGGATCTCCTATAATTCACCCCTCCACTTT.

The chain combines TRBV30 with TRBJ2-7; no definite D call. The CDR3 length is 13 residues. The germline V and J ends were trimmed by 0 bases and 6 bases, with 12 bases remaining between them. Germline lookup yields CDR1 GTSNPN and CDR2 SVGIG (reference sequence). CDR3 in amino acids: CAWSVLWWSEQYF. CDR3 DNA: TGTGCCTGGAGTGTACTATGGTGGAGCGAGCAGTACTTC. Based on the CDR3 plus reference TRBV30 and TRBJ2-7, the full variable domain is SQTIHQWPATLVQPVGSPLSLECTVEGTSNPNLYWYRQAAGRGLQLLFYSVGIGQISSEVPQNLSASRPQDRQFILSSKKLLLSDSGFYLCAWSVLWWSEQYFGPGTRLTVT.

The chain couples TRBV30 to TRBJ1-3, with D hard to call. The germline V gene has CDR1 GTSNPN and CDR2 SVGIG (reference sequence). Trimming took off 5 bases at V and 0 bases at J, with 8 bases between the two ends. This CDR3 contains 13 residues. CDR3 coding DNA: TGTGCCTGGGCAGCCTTCTCTGGAAACACCATATATTTT. Its protein product is CAWAAFSGNTIYF.

This rearrangement joins TRBV6-5 to TRBJ1-2, with D perhaps TRBD1 (5 bases). The CDR3 loop spans 15 amino acids. The V gene's germline CDR1 is MNHEY and CDR2 SVGAGI. V was trimmed by 0 bases and J by 4 bases, leaving 12 bases between them. The DNA of the CDR3 is TGTGCCAGCAGTTACTCGGCAGGGAATGGCTATGGCTACACCTTC. Its protein product is CASSYSAGNGYGYTF.